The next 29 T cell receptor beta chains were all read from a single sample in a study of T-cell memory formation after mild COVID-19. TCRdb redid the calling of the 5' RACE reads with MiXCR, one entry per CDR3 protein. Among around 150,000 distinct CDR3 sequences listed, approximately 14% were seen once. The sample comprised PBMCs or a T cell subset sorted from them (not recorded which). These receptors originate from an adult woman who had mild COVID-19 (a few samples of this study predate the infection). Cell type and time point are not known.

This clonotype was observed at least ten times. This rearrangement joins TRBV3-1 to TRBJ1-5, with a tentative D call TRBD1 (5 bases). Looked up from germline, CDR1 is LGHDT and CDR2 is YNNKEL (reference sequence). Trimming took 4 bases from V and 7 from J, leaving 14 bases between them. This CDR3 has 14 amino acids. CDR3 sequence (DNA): TGTGCCAGCAGCCTCTCGGGTGGGGGACAGCCCCAGCATTTT. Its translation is CASSLSGGGQPQHF.

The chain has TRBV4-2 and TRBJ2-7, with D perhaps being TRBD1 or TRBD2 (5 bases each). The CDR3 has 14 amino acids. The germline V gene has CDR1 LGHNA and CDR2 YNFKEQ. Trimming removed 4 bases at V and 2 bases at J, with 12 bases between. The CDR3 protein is CASSPGTPPYEQYF. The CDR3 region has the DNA TGTGCCAGCAGCCCCGGGACGCCCCCCTACGAGCAGTACTTC.

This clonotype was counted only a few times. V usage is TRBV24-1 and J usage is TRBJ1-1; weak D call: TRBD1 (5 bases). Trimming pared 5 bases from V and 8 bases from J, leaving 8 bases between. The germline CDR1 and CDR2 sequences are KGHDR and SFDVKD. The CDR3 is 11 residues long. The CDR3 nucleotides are TGTGCCACCAGTGCCGGGGGAGAAGCTTTCTTT. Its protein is CATSAGGEAFF.

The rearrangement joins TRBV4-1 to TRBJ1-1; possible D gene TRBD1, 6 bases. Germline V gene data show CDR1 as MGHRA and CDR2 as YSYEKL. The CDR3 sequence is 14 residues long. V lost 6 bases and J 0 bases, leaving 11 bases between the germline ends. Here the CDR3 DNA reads TGCGCCAGCAGGCCAGGGACAATGAACACTGAAGCTTTCTTT. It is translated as CASRPGTMNTEAFF.

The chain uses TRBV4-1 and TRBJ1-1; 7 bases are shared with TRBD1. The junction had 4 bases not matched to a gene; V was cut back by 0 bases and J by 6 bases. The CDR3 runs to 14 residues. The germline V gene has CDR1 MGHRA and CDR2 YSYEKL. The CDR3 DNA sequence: TGCGCCAGCAGCCAAGAGGGGACAGCTTCTGAAGCTTTCTTT. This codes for CASSQEGTASEAFF.

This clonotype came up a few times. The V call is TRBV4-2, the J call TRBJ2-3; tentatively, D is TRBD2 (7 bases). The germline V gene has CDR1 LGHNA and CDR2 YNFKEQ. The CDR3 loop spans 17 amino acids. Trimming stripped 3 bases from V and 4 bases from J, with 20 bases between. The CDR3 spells CASSHSAGASRADTQYF. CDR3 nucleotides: TGTGCCAGCAGCCATAGCGCGGGGGCTTCGAGGGCAGATACGCAGTATTTT.

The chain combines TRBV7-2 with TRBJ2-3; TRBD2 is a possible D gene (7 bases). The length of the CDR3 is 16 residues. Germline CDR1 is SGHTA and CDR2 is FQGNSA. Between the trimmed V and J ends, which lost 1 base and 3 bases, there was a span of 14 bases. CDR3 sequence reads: CASSLVTGGVTDTQYF. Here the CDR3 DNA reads TGTGCCAGCAGCTTAGTTACGGGGGGCGTAACAGATACGCAGTATTTT. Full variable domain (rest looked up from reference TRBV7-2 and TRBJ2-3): GAGVSQSPSNKVTEKGKDVELRCDPISGHTALYWYRQSLGQGLEFLIYFQGNSAPDKSGLPSDRFSAERTGGSVSTLTIQRTQQEDSAVYLCASSLVTGGVTDTQYFGPGTRLTVL.

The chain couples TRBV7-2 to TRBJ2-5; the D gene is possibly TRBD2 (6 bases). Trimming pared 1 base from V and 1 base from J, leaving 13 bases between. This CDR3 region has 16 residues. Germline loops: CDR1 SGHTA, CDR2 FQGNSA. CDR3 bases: TGTGCCAGCAGCTTAGTTTCGGCGGGATCCCAAGAGACCCAGTACTTC. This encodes CASSLVSAGSQETQYF.

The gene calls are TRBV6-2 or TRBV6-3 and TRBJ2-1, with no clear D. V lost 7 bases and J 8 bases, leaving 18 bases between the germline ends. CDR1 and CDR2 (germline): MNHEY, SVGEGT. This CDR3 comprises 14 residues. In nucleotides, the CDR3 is TGTGCCAGCATGAGAAAGGGTAGGGATGATGAGCAGTTCTTC. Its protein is CASMRKGRDDEQFF.

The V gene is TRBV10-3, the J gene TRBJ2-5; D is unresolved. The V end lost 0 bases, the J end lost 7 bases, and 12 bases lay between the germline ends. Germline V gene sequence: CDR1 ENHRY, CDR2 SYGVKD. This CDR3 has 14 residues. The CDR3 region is CAISESIGGPTQYF. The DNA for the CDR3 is TGTGCCATCAGTGAGTCGATAGGCGGCCCGACCCAGTACTTC.

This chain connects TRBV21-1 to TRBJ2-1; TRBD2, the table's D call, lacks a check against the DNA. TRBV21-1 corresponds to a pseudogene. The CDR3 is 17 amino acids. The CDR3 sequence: CASSKAAEREVGNEQFF. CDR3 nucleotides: TGTGCCAGCAGCAAAGCGGCAGAGCGGGAGGTTGGGAATGAGCAGTTCTTC.

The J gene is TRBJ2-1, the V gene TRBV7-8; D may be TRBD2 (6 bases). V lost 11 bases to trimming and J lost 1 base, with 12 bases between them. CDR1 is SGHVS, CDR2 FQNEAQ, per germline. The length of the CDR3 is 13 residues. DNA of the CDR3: TGTGCCGGCTCGGGGAGGTCCTACAATGAGCAGTTCTTC. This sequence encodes CAGSGRSYNEQFF.

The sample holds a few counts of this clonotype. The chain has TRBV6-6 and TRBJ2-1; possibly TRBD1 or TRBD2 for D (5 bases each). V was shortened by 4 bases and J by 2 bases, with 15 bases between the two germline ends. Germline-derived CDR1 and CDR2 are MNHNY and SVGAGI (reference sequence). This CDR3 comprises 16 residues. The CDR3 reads CASSFTPRGPYNEQFF. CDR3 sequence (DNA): TGTGCCAGCAGTTTTACCCCTCGGGGCCCCTACAATGAGCAGTTCTTC.

CDR3 in amino acids: CASSPRTGNIDNEQFF. The CDR3 DNA reads as TGTGCCAGCAGCCCCAGGACAGGGAATATCGACAATGAGCAGTTCTTC. This chain joins TRBV13 and TRBJ2-1; TRBD1 aligns across 8 bases. This CDR3 contains 16 residues. V lost 5 bases to trimming and J lost 5 bases; unmatched junction nucleotides: 11. Germline V gene data show CDR1 as PRHDT and CDR2 as FYEKMQ (reference sequence).

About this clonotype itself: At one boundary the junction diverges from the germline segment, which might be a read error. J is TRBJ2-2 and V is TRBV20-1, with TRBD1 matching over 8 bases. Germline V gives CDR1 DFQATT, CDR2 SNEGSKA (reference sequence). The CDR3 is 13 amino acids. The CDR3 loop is CSANRGDTGELIF. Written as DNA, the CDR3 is TGCAGTGCTAACAGGGGGGACACCGGGGAGCTGATTTTT.

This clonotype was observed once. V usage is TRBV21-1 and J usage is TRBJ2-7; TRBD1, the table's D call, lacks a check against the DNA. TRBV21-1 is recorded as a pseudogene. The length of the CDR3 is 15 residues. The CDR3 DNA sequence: TGTGCCAGCAGCAAAGGAGGGGGAAGGTCCTACGAGCAGTACTTC. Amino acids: CASSKGGGRSYEQYF.

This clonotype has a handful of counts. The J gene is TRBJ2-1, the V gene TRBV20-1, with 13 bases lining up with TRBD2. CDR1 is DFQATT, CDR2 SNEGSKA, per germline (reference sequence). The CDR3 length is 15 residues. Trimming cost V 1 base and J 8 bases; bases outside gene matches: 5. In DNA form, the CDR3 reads TGCAGTGCTAGAGCCCGACTAGCGGGAGGCCATGAGCAGTTCTTC. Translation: CSARARLAGGHEQFF.

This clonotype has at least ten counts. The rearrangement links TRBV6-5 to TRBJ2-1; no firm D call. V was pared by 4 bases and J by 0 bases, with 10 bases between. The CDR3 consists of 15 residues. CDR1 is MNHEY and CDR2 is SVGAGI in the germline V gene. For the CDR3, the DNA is TGTGCCAGCAGTTTCCGCGTTGCCTCCTACAATGAGCAGTTCTTC. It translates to CASSFRVASYNEQFF.

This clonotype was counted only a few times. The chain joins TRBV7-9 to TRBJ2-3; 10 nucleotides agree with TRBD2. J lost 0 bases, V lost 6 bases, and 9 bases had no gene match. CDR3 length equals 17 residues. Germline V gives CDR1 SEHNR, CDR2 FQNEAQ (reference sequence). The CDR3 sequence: CASRLSSGSRSTDTQYF. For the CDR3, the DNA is TGTGCCAGCAGGCTTTCTAGCGGGAGTAGGAGCACAGATACGCAGTATTTT.

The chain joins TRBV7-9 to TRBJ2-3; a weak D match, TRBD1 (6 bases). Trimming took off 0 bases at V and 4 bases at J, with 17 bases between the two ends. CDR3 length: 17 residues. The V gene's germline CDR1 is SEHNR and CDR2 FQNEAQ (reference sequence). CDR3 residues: CASSLAPTLGQSDTQYF. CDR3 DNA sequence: TGTGCCAGCAGCTTAGCGCCTACGCTAGGACAGTCAGATACGCAGTATTTT.

The CDR3 loop is CASSQDLNRYTDTQYF. The CDR3 DNA reads TGCGCCAGCAGCCAAGATCTTAACAGATACACAGATACGCAGTATTTT. The rearrangement uses TRBV4-3 and TRBJ2-3, with D hard to call. V shed 0 bases and J shed 2 bases, with 12 bases lying between them. CDR1 and CDR2 (germline): LGHNA, YSLEER. The length of the CDR3 is 16 residues.

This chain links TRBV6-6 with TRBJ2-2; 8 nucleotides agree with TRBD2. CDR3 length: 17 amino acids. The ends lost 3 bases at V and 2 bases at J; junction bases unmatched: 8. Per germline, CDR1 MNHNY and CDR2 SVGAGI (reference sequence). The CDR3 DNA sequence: TGTGCCAGCAGTTATCGGGGACTAGGGACAAACACCGGGGAGCTGTTTTTT. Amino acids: CASSYRGLGTNTGELFF.

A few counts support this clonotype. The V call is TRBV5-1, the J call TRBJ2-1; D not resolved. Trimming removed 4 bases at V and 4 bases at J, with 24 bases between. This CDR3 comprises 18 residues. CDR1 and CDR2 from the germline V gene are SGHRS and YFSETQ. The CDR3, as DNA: TGCGCCAGCAGCCGTTTCCGCGGACGGCTGGATGGTTACAATGAGCAGTTCTTC. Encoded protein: CASSRFRGRLDGYNEQFF.

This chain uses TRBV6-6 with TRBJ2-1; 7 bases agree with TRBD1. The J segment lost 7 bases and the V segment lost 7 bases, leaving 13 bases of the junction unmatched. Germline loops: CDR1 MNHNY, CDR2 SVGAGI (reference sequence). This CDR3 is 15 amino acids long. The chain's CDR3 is CASKINGKQGNEQFF. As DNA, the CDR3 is TGTGCCAGCAAGATCAACGGAAAACAGGGGAATGAGCAGTTCTTC.

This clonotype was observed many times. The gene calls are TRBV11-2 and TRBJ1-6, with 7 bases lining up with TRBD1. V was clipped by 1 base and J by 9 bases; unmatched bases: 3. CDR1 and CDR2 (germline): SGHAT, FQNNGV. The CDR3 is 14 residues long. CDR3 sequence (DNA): TGTGCCAGCAGCTTAGGGGGGGACAGTTCACCCCTCCACTTT. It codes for CASSLGGDSSPLHF.

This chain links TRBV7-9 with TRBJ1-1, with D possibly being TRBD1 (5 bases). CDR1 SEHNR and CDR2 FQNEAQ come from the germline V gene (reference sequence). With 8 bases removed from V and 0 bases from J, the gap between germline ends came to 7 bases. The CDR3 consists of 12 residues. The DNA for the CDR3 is TGTGCCAGCGAGGGGATGAACACTGAAGCTTTCTTT. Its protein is CASEGMNTEAFF. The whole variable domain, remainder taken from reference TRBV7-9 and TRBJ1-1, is DTGVSQNPRHKITKRGQNVTFRCDPISEHNRLYWYRQTLGQGPEFLTYFQNEAQLEKSRLLSDRFSAERPKGSFSTLEIQRTEQGDSAMYLCASEGMNTEAFFGQGTRLTVV.

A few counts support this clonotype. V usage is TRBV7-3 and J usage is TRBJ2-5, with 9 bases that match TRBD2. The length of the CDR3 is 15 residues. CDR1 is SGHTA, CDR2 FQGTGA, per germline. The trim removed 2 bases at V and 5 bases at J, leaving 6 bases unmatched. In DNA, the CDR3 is TGTGCCAGCAGCTTACTAGCGGGGTCCTGGGAGACCCAGTACTTC. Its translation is CASSLLAGSWETQYF. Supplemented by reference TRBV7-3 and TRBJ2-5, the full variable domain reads GAGVSQTPSNKVTEKGKYVELRCDPISGHTALYWYRQSLGQGPEFLIYFQGTGAADDSGLPNDRFFAVRPEGSVSTLKIQRTERGDSAVYLCASSLLAGSWETQYFGPGTRLLVL.

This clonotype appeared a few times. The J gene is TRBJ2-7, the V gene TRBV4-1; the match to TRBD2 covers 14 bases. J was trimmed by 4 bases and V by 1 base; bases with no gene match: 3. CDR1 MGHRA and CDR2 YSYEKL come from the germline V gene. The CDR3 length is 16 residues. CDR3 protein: CASSQVGTSGGYEQYF. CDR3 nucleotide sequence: TGCGCCAGCAGCCAAGTAGGGACTAGCGGGGGTTACGAGCAGTACTTC.

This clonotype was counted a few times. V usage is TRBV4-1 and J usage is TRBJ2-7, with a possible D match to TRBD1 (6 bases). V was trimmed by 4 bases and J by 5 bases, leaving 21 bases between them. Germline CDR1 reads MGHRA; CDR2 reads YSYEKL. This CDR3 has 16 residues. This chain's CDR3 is CASSLQPEQGSDEQYF. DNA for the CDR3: TGCGCCAGCAGCCTACAACCTGAGCAGGGGTCGGACGAGCAGTACTTC.